Reported below is one TCR beta chain. The antigen is unknown. Data came from immunoSEQ multiplex PCR; TCRdb stores just in-frame clones and leaves some out. The sample has around 78,000 clones; 85% to 90% are singletons. This record comes from a study of T cells in localized non-small cell lung cancer. General study points: When the top 100 tumor clones were examined, a median around 61 of them also appeared in the adjacent lung, which was paired and uninvolved.

From germline, CDR1 is MNHEY and CDR2 SVGAGI. Trimming removed 6 bases from V and 3 bases from J, with 15 bases in between. This CDR3 spans 15 amino acids. The receptor comes from a woman aged 40-70 years with stage I squamous cell lung carcinoma. Material: peripheral blood, obtained before any cancer treatment. The chain combines TRBV6-5 with TRBJ1-5; D is uncertain. The CDR3 loop is CASSPGVRINQPQHF. For the CDR3, the DNA is TGTGCCAGCAGCCCCGGAGTCCGTATCAATCAGCCCCAGCATTTT.